The next 8 T cell receptor beta chains were all read from a single sample in a study of T-cell reconstitution after alpha-beta-depleted transplantation in children. Unique molecular identifiers were built into the TCRbeta library. TCRdb processed the PCR reads anew with MiXCR; each CDR3 protein has one entry. The repertoire holds under 450,000 distinct CDR3 sequences, with around 15% as singletons. The source material was PBMCs, mostly from graft donor cells, sampled 360 days after TCRalphabeta/CD19-depleted stem cell transplant. The source of these receptors is a boy under three years old who had a stem cell transplant for Wiskott-Aldrich syndrome, so the T cells may come from the graft donor.

This clonotype was seen only a few times. This sequence joins TRBV5-1 and TRBJ2-3; 8 nucleotides agree with TRBD1. After removal of 4 bases from V and 4 bases from J, the junction contained 11 bases not matched to a gene. The length of the CDR3 is 16 residues. Looked up from germline, CDR1 is SGHRS and CDR2 is YFSETQ. This CDR3 reads CASSDKGQGVADTQYF. The DNA for the CDR3 is TGCGCCAGCAGCGACAAAGGACAGGGAGTTGCAGATACGCAGTATTTT. Variable domain in full (rest from reference TRBV5-1 and TRBJ2-3): KAGVTQTPRYLIKTRGQQVTLSCSPISGHRSVSWYQQTPGQGLQFLFEYFSETQRNKGNFPGRFSGRQFSNSRSEMNVSTLELGDSALYLCASSDKGQGVADTQYFGPGTRLTVL.

This clonotype was detected only a few times. The J gene is TRBJ2-5, the V gene TRBV20-1; D tentatively fits TRBD1 or TRBD2 (5 bases each). This CDR3 has 14 residues. The ends were cut back, 0 bases at V and 5 bases at J, with 13 bases in the middle. Germline lookup yields CDR1 DFQATT and CDR2 SNEGSKA (reference sequence). The CDR3 here is CSARDPGWGETQYF. CDR3 DNA: TGCAGTGCTAGAGATCCGGGTTGGGGGGAGACCCAGTACTTC.

The chain links TRBV14 to TRBJ2-1; D gene uncertain. In germline, CDR1 is SGHDN, CDR2 FVKESK. The CDR3 extends over 13 amino acids. Trimming removed 1 base at V and 5 bases at J, with 6 bases between. The CDR3 loop is CASSQVRNNEQFF. The CDR3 DNA follows: TGTGCCAGCAGCCAAGTTCGAAACAATGAGCAGTTCTTC.

The J gene is TRBJ1-2, the V gene TRBV20-1; D is unclear. Between the trimmed V and J ends, which lost 2 bases and 4 bases, there was a span of 14 bases. This CDR3 has 14 residues. Germline CDR1 and CDR2: DFQATT and SNEGSKA (reference sequence). This chain's CDR3 is CSARSAEAAYGYTF. In DNA, the CDR3 is TGCAGTGCTAGATCTGCGGAGGCAGCCTATGGCTACACCTTC.

This clonotype was seen a handful of times. The V gene is TRBV6-1, the J gene TRBJ2-2; TRBD2 aligns across 13 bases. Germline V gene sequence: CDR1 MNHNS, CDR2 SASEGT. The ends lost 7 bases at V and 0 bases at J; junction bases unmatched: 11. The CDR3 consists of 19 residues. CDR3 region: CASTLGLAGEPSNTGELFF. CDR3 DNA sequence: TGTGCCAGCACCCTAGGACTAGCGGGAGAACCCTCGAACACCGGGGAGCTGTTTTTT.

This clonotype was detected ten times or more. The rearrangement uses TRBV11-2 and TRBJ2-7, with 7 bases aligning to TRBD2. The V gene's germline CDR1 is SGHAT and CDR2 FQNNGV. With V trimmed by 1 base and J by 0 bases, 3 bases remained unmatched. The CDR3 covers 15 residues. The CDR3 loop reads CASSLAGGSSYEQYF. The CDR3 DNA reads as TGTGCCAGCAGCTTAGCCGGGGGGAGCTCCTACGAGCAGTACTTC.

This chain joins TRBV20-1 and TRBJ2-7; 12 bases align to TRBD1. Germline loops: CDR1 DFQATT, CDR2 SNEGSKA (reference sequence). The CDR3 is 13 amino acids. J was trimmed by 8 bases and V by 7 bases; bases with no gene match: 9. The CDR3 region is CSVSGTGGIQQYF. CDR3 nucleotide sequence: TGCAGTGTTTCAGGGACAGGGGGCATCCAGCAGTACTTC.

The sample holds a few counts of this clonotype. The chain links TRBV29-1 to TRBJ2-7; perhaps TRBD1 as D (6 bases). Trimming removed 2 bases at V and 2 bases at J, with 13 bases between. The CDR3 has 14 amino acids. In germline, CDR1 is SQVTM, CDR2 ANQGSEA. The CDR3: CSVERGKPAYEQYF. The DNA of the CDR3 is TGCAGCGTTGAAAGGGGGAAGCCCGCCTACGAGCAGTACTTC.